This TCR beta chain was documented in a study of response to subunit inactivated influenza vaccine. Broader study findings: It was suggested by the authors that few new T cells are recruited by each seasonal influenza vaccination.

At least ten counts were recorded for this clonotype. Antigen: not known. Each CDR3 protein gets one entry after TCRdb re-called the RT-PCR reads with MiXCR. Of some 520,000 distinct CDR3 sequences in the sample, about 15% were seen once. V was pared by 9 bases and J by 2 bases, with 2 bases of the junction left unmatched. The CDR3 runs to 13 residues. Sequences were derived from CD4+ T cells sorted from PBMCs, sampled less than 30 months after vaccination. The V gene is TRBV12-3 or TRBV12-4, the J gene TRBJ2-7; 12 positions agree with TRBD2. This clonotype originated in a man aged 50 to 69 who received an inactivated influenza vaccine. CDR3 sequence (DNA): TGTGCCAGTAGGACTAGCGGGACCTACGAGCAGTACTTC. This translates into CASRTSGTYEQYF.